This T cell receptor beta chain was captured in a study of Tregs in tolerant kidney transplant recipients. Broader study findings: Biological reproducibility was not directly addressed in this study.

TCRdb keeps only in-frame clones here, not all; method: immunoSEQ multiplex PCR. This sample has roughly 20,000 clones, with about two thirds found just once. Germline V lookup: CDR1 LNHDA, CDR2 SQIVND (reference sequence). The CDR3 runs 15 residues. The ends lost 3 bases at V and 7 bases at J; junction bases unmatched: 9. Comments on this clone: What it binds is not known.

The chain uses TRBV19 and TRBJ2-7; 10 nucleotides match TRBD1. This TCR was recovered from a human donor in good health. The sample taken for sequencing was Tregs from blood cultured with allogeneic cells. The CDR3, as DNA: TGTGCCAGTAGTATTAGGACAGGGGGTCTGGGAGAGCAGTACTTC. Translating it yields CASSIRTGGLGEQYF. The variable domain in full, with the rest retrieved from reference TRBV19 and TRBJ2-7, is DGGITQSPKYLFRKEGQNVTLSCEQNLNHDAMYWYRQDPGQGLRLIYYSQIVNDFQKGDIAEGYSVSREKKESFPLTVTSAQKNPTAFYLCASSIRTGGLGEQYFGPGTRLTVT.